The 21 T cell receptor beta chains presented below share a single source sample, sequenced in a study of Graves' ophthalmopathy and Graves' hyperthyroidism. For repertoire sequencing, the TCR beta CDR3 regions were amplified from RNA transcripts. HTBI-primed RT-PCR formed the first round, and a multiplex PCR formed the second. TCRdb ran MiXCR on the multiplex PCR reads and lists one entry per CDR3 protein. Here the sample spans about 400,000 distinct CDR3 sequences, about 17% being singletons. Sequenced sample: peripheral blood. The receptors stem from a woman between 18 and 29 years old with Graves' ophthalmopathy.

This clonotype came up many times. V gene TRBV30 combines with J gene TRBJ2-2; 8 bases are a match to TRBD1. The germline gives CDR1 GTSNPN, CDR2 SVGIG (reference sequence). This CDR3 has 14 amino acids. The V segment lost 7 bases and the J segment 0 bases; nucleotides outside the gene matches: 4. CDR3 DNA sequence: TGTGCCTCACGGACAGGGTCGAACACCGGGGAGCTGTTTTTT. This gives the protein CASRTGSNTGELFF. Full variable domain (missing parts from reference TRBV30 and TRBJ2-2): SQTIHQWPATLVQPVGSPLSLECTVEGTSNPNLYWYRQAAGRGLQLLFYSVGIGQISSEVPQNLSASRPQDRQFILSSKKLLLSDSGFYLCASRTGSNTGELFFGEGSRLTVL.

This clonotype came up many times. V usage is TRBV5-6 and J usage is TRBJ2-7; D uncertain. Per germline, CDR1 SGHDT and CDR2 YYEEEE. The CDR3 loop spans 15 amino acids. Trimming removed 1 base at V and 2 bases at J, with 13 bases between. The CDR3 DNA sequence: TGTGCCAGCAGCTTGCGCCAGGATCGGCCCTACGAGCAGTACTTC. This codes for CASSLRQDRPYEQYF. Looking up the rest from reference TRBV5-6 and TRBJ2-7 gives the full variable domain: DAGVTQSPTHLIKTRGQQVTLRCSPKSGHDTVSWYQQALGQGPQFIFQYYEEEERQRGNFPDRFSGHQFPNYSSELNVNALLLGDSALYLCASSLRQDRPYEQYFGPGTRLTVT.

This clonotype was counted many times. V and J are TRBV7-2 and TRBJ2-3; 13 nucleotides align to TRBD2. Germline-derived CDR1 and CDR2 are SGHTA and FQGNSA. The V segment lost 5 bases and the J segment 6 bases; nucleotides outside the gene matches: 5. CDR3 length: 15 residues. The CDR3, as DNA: TGTGCCAGCAGCCTGGGACTAGCGGGGCGGGATACGCAGTATTTT. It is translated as CASSLGLAGRDTQYF. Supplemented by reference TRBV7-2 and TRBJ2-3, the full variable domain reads GAGVSQSPSNKVTEKGKDVELRCDPISGHTALYWYRQSLGQGLEFLIYFQGNSAPDKSGLPSDRFSAERTGGSVSTLTIQRTQQEDSAVYLCASSLGLAGRDTQYFGPGTRLTVL.

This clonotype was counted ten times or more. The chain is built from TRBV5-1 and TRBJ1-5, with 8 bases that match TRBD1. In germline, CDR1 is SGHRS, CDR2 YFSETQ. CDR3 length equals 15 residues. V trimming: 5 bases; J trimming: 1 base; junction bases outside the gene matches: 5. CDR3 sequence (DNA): TGCGCCAGCAGGCAGGGGGCTATGAGCAATCAGCCCCAGCATTTT. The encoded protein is CASRQGAMSNQPQHF. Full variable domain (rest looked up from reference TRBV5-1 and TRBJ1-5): KAGVTQTPRYLIKTRGQQVTLSCSPISGHRSVSWYQQTPGQGLQFLFEYFSETQRNKGNFPGRFSGRQFSNSRSEMNVSTLELGDSALYLCASRQGAMSNQPQHFGDGTRLSIL.

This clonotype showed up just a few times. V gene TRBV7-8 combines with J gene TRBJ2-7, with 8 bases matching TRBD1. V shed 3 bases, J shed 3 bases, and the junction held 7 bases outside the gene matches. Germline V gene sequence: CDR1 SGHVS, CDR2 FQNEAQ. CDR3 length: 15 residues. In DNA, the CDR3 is TGTGCCAGCAGCTTCCGAGGGACAGGATACTACGAGCAGTACTTC. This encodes CASSFRGTGYYEQYF.

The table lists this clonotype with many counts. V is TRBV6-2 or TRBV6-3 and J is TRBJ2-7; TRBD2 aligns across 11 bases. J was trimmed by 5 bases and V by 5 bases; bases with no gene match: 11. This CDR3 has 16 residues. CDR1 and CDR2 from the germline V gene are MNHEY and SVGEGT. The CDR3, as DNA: TGTGCCAGCAGTCCCCTTAGCGGGAGGGAAGAGGACGAGCAGTACTTC. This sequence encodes CASSPLSGREEDEQYF.

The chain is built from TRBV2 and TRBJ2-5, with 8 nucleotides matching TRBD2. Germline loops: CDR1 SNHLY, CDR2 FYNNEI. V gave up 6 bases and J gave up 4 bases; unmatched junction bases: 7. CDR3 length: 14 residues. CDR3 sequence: CASSADGRGETQYF. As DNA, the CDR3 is TGTGCCAGCAGCGCGGACGGGAGGGGAGAGACCCAGTACTTC.

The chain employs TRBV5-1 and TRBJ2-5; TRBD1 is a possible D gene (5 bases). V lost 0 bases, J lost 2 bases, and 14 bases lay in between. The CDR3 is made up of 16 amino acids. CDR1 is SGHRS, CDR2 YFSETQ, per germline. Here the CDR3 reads CASSLEWSAGQETQYF. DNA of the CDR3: TGCGCCAGCAGCTTGGAGTGGTCGGCAGGGCAAGAGACCCAGTACTTC.

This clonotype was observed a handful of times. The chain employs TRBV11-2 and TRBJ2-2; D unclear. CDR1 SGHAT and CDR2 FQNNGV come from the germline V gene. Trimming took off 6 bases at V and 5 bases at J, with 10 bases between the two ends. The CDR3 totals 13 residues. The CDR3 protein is CASRDPSTGELFF. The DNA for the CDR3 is TGTGCCAGCAGGGACCCGTCAACCGGGGAGCTGTTTTTT. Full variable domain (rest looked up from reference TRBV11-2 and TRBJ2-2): EAGVAQSPRYKIIEKRQSVAFWCNPISGHATLYWYQQILGQGPKLLIQFQNNGVVDDSQLPKDRFSAERLKGVDSTLKIQPAKLEDSAVYLCASRDPSTGELFFGEGSRLTVL.

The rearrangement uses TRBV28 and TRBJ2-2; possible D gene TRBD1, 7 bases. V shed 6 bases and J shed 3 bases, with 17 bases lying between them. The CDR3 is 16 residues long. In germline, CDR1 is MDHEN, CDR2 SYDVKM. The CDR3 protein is CASRYLGRGDTGELFF. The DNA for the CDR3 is TGTGCCAGCAGATACCTCGGCAGGGGGGACACCGGGGAGCTGTTTTTT.

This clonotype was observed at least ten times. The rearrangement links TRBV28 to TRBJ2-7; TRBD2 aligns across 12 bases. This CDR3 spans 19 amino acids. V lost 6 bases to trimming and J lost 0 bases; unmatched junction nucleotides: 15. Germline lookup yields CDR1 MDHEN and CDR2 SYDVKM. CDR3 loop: CASRGALGLAGLSSYEQYF. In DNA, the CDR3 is TGTGCCAGCAGGGGGGCACTGGGACTAGCGGGCTTGAGCTCCTACGAGCAGTACTTC. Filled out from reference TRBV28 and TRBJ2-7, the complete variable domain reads DVKVTQSSRYLVKRTGEKVFLECVQDMDHENMFWYRQDPGLGLRLIYFSYDVKMKEKGDIPEGYSVSREKKERFSLILESASTNQTSMYLCASRGALGLAGLSSYEQYFGPGTRLTVT.

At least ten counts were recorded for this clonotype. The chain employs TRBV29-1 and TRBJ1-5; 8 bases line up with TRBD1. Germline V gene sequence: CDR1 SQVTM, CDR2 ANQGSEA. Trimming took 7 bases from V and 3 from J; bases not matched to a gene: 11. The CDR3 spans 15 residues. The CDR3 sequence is CSAVVRTGHNQPQHF. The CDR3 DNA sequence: TGCAGCGCTGTTGTAAGGACAGGGCACAATCAGCCCCAGCATTTT.

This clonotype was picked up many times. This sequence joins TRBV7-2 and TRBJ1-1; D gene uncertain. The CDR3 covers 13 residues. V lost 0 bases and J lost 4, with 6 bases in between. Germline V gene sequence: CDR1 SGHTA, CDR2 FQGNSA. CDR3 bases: TGTGCCAGCAGCTTAGCTTTGGGCACTGAAGCTTTCTTT. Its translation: CASSLALGTEAFF.

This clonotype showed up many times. This chain's CDR3 is CASSEALAGGTDEQYF. The CDR3 nucleotides are TGTGCCAGCAGTGAAGCGCTAGCGGGAGGTACTGACGAGCAGTACTTC. This chain connects TRBV6-1 to TRBJ2-7; 11 bases align to TRBD2. Germline CDR1 and CDR2: MNHNS and SASEGT. V trimming: 0 bases; J trimming: 5 bases; junction bases outside the gene matches: 6. There are 16 residues in the CDR3.

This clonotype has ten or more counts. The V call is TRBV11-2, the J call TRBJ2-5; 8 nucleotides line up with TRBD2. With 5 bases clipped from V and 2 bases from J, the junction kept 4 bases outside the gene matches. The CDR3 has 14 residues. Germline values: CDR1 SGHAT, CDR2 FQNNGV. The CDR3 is CASSPGGGQETQYF. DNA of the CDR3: TGTGCCAGCAGCCCGGGGGGGGGACAAGAGACCCAGTACTTC.

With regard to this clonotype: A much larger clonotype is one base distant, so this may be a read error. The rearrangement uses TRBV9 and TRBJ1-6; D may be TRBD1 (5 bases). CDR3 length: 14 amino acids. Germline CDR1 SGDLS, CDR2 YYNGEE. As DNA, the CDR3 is TGTGCCAGCAGCGTAGGTGGGAGGGGTTCATCCCTCCACTTT. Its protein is CASSVGGRGSSLHF.

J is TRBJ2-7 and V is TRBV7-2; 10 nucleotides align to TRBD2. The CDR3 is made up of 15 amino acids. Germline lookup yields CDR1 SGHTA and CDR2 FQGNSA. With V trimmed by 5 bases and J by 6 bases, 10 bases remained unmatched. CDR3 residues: CASSPWVSGRLEQYF. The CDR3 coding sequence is TGTGCCAGCAGCCCCTGGGTTAGCGGGAGGCTCGAGCAGTACTTC.

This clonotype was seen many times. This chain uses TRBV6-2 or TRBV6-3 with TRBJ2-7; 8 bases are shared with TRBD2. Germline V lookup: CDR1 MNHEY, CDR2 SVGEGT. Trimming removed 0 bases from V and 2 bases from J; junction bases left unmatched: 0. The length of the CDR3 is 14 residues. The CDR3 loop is CASSYSTSAYEQYF. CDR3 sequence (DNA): TGTGCCAGCAGTTACTCGACTAGCGCCTACGAGCAGTACTTC.

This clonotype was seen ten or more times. The CDR3 loop is CASSDLRGEQYF. CDR3 nucleotide sequence: TGTGCCAGCAGTGACCTAAGAGGGGAGCAGTACTTC. The chain joins TRBV25-1 to TRBJ2-7, with a possible D match to TRBD2 (5 bases). Germline V gene lookup returns CDR1 MGHDK and CDR2 SYGVNS. Trimming took off 3 bases at V and 7 bases at J, with 10 bases between the two ends. The CDR3 spans 12 residues.

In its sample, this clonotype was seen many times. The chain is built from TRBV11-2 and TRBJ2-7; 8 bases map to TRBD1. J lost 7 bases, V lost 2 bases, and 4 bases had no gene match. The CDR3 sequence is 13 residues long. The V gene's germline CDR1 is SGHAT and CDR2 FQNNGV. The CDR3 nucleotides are TGTGCCAGCAGCTTAACAGGGGGGAGGGAGCAGTACTTC. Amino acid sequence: CASSLTGGREQYF.

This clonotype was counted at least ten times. CDR3 nucleotide sequence: TGTGCCAGCAGCAGACAGGGCTCGGGTGAGCAGTACTTC. Amino acid sequence: CASSRQGSGEQYF. V gene TRBV12-3 or TRBV12-4 combines with J gene TRBJ2-7; TRBD1 matches at 7 bases. The CDR3 extends over 13 amino acids. After removal of 6 bases from V and 7 bases from J, the junction contained 9 bases not matched to a gene.